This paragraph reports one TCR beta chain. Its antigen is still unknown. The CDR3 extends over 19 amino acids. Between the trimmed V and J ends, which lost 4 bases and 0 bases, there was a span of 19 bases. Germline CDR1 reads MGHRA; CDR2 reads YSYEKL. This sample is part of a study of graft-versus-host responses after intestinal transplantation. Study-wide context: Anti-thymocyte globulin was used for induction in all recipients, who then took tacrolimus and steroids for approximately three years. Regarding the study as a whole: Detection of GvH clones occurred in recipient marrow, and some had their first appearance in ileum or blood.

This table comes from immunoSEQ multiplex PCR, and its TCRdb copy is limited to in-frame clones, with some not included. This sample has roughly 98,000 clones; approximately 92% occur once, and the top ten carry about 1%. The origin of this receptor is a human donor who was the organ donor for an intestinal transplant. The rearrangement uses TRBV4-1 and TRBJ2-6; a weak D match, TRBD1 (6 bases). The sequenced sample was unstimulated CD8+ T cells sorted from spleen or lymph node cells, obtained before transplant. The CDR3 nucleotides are TGCGCCAGCAGCCGGAGGACAGAGATCACCCTCTCTGGGGCCAACGTCCTGACTTTC. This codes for CASSRRTEITLSGANVLTF.